The 28 T cell receptor beta chains listed next were all sequenced from one sample in a study of blood T cell repertoires in COVID-19. Using immunoSEQ multiplex PCR, the repertoire was profiled, and TCRdb retains in-frame clones only, with some absent. This sample has more than 95,000 clones, with less than 90% found just once. Sequenced material: peripheral blood. Receptor source: a woman older than 75 with acute or convalescent COVID-19.

The V and J genes are TRBV9 and TRBJ2-1; 13 bases are shared with TRBD2. Germline CDR1 and CDR2: SGDLS and YYNGEE. The V gene end was trimmed by 3 bases and the J gene end by 8 bases; junction bases not matched to a gene: 5. This CDR3 has 15 amino acids. The CDR3 is CASSAGTSGVDEQFF. The CDR3 DNA sequence: TGTGCCAGCAGCGCCGGGACTAGCGGGGTCGATGAGCAGTTCTTC.

This chain connects TRBV7-2 to TRBJ1-2, with D hard to call. The ends were cut back, 3 bases at V and 5 bases at J, with 10 bases in the middle. The CDR3 sequence is 13 residues long. Germline CDR1 SGHTA, CDR2 FQGNSA. The CDR3 here is CASSFSGGYGYTF. The CDR3 DNA reads TGTGCCAGCAGCTTTTCGGGAGGATATGGCTACACCTTC. Full variable domain (missing parts from reference TRBV7-2 and TRBJ1-2): GAGVSQSPSNKVTEKGKDVELRCDPISGHTALYWYRQSLGQGLEFLIYFQGNSAPDKSGLPSDRFSAERTGGSVSTLTIQRTQQEDSAVYLCASSFSGGYGYTFGSGTRLTVV.

This sequence joins TRBV4-2 and TRBJ2-1, with 12 bases that match TRBD2. CDR1 and CDR2 from the germline V gene are LGHNA and YNFKEQ. Trimming removed 4 bases from V and 7 bases from J; junction bases left unmatched: 17. The CDR3 has 19 residues. The CDR3 DNA reads as TGTGCCAGCAGCCCCTACGGCACTAGCGGGGGGACTAGGGTGAATGAGCAGTTCTTC. Translating it yields CASSPYGTSGGTRVNEQFF.

This rearrangement joins TRBV11-2 to TRBJ1-1; D is unresolved. This CDR3 has 11 residues. V lost 1 base to trimming and J lost 7 bases, with 4 bases between them. Germline CDR1 SGHAT, CDR2 FQNNGV. The CDR3 DNA reads TGTGCCAGCAGCTTAGTATTTGAAGCTTTCTTT. This translates into CASSLVFEAFF.

In its sample, this clone was seen once. The chain has TRBV28 and TRBJ1-4, with TRBD1 matching over 7 bases. The germline V gene encodes CDR1 MDHEN and CDR2 SYDVKM. Trimming took 6 bases from V and 8 from J; bases not matched to a gene: 9. The CDR3 consists of 14 residues. CDR3 amino acids: CASRTRQGREKLFF. Written as DNA, the CDR3 is TGTGCCAGCAGAACCCGACAGGGTAGGGAAAAACTGTTTTTT.

This chain links TRBV28 with TRBJ1-5; D gene ambiguous. Per germline, CDR1 MDHEN and CDR2 SYDVKM. V was trimmed by 2 bases and J by 6 bases, leaving 14 bases between them. This CDR3 comprises 15 residues. CDR3 in amino acids: CASSLTALRGQPQHF. Written as DNA, the CDR3 is TGTGCCAGCAGTTTAACGGCATTACGGGGTCAGCCCCAGCATTTT.

V usage is TRBV6-1 and J usage is TRBJ2-7; TRBD1 matches at 9 bases. V lost 2 bases to trimming and J lost 1 base; unmatched junction nucleotides: 6. This CDR3 contains 16 residues. CDR1 MNHNS and CDR2 SASEGT come from the germline V gene. For the CDR3, the DNA is TGTGCCAGCAGTGAACCGGGACAGGGATGGTCCTACGAGCAGTACGTC. Its translation: CASSEPGQGWSYEQYV.

The chain links TRBV5-4 to TRBJ1-5; 7 nucleotides match TRBD1. The CDR3 runs 14 residues. Germline trimming cut 4 bases from V and 6 bases from J; bases unmatched to any gene: 7. Germline V gene sequence: CDR1 SGHNT, CDR2 YYREEE (reference sequence). Written as DNA, the CDR3 is TGTGCCAGCAGCCAGGGGGGCGTCAGTCAGCCCCAGCATTTT. Its translation: CASSQGGVSQPQHF.

The genes are TRBV10-3 and TRBJ1-4, with D uncertain. Germline V gene sequence: CDR1 ENHRY, CDR2 SYGVKD. V was cut by 2 bases and J by 3 bases, with 7 bases left in between. This CDR3 has 14 amino acids. DNA of the CDR3: TGTGCCATCAGTGAGAGCATAGCTAATGAAAAACTGTTTTTT. It is translated as CAISESIANEKLFF.

This clone was seen only once. The chain employs TRBV19 and TRBJ1-2; D is unclear. CDR3 length: 12 amino acids. CDR1 and CDR2 (germline): LNHDA, SQIVND (reference sequence). V was pared by 6 bases and J by 4 bases, with 9 bases between. This CDR3 reads CASSPGSYGYTF. The DNA of the CDR3 is TGTGCCAGTAGCCCGGGGTCCTATGGCTACACCTTC.

V and J are TRBV7-2 and TRBJ1-6, with D possibly TRBD1 on 5 matching bases. From germline, CDR1 is SGHTA and CDR2 FQGNSA. The CDR3 loop spans 15 amino acids. Trimming left V 3 bases short and J 8 bases short, with 14 bases between. Written as DNA, the CDR3 is TGTGCCAGCAGCTTGAGACTAGGGGTGGATTCACCCCTCCACTTT. It encodes CASSLRLGVDSPLHF.

This chain joins TRBV29-1 and TRBJ1-2, with D perhaps matching TRBD1 (5 bases). Germline V gene sequence: CDR1 SQVTM, CDR2 ANQGSEA. Trimming shortened V by 4 bases and J by 8 bases, and 17 bases separated the two germline ends. The CDR3 contains 13 residues. CDR3 sequence (DNA): TGCAGCGTTGTGATTTGGCAGGGTGAGGGCTACACCTTC. It encodes CSVVIWQGEGYTF.

The chain has TRBV25-1 and TRBJ1-4, with unresolved D. The germline gives CDR1 MGHDK, CDR2 SYGVNS. Trimming cost V 7 bases and J 5 bases, with 11 bases left between them. CDR3 size: 13 residues. The CDR3 loop is CASTRQENEKLFF. The CDR3 nucleotides read TGTGCCAGCACCCGGCAGGAAAATGAAAAACTGTTTTTT.

This clone was recorded once. The rearrangement links TRBV5-1 to TRBJ1-4; possible D gene TRBD1, 5 bases. This CDR3 is built from 14 residues. V lost 0 bases and J lost 3, with 6 bases in between. Germline-derived CDR1 and CDR2 are SGHRS and YFSETQ. The CDR3 nucleotides are TGCGCCAGCAGCTTGGTACAGGCTAATGAAAAACTGTTTTTT. Its protein is CASSLVQANEKLFF.

This chain connects TRBV6-1 to TRBJ1-5; 7 bases map to TRBD1. Germline values: CDR1 MNHNS, CDR2 SASEGT. V shed 1 base, J shed 4 bases, and the junction held 7 bases outside the gene matches. The CDR3 spans 16 residues. The CDR3 loop is CASSEVAGQRNQPQHF. For the CDR3, the DNA is TGTGCCAGCAGTGAAGTAGCGGGACAGAGAAATCAGCCCCAGCATTTT.

The rearrangement joins TRBV6-5 to TRBJ1-1; no clear D. V was pared by 6 bases and J by 11 bases, with 22 bases between. The CDR3 loop spans 14 amino acids. Germline CDR1 and CDR2: MNHEY and SVGAGI. The CDR3 sequence: CASRPSVGSTLAFF. As DNA, the CDR3 is TGTGCCAGCAGGCCCTCAGTCGGGTCTACGTTGGCTTTCTTT.

This clone has just a few counts. The V gene is TRBV10-3, the J gene TRBJ1-1; D is ambiguous. Germline-derived CDR1 and CDR2 are ENHRY and SYGVKD. Trimming cost V 2 bases and J 4 bases, with 11 bases left between them. This CDR3 contains 14 residues. CDR3: CAISEPTRGTEAFF. Here the CDR3 DNA reads TGTGCCATCAGTGAGCCGACACGGGGCACTGAAGCTTTCTTT.

The chain recombines TRBV3-1 (or the pseudogene TRBV3-2) with TRBJ1-2, with 9 bases aligning to TRBD1. With 5 bases clipped from V and 2 bases from J, the junction kept 6 bases outside the gene matches. CDR1 and CDR2 (germline): LGHDT, YNNKEL (reference sequence). This CDR3 is built from 15 residues. In DNA form, the CDR3 reads TGTGCCAGCAGCATAGGGACAGGGACCAACTATGGCTACACCTTC. Translated, it gives CASSIGTGTNYGYTF.

The rearrangement joins TRBV7-9 to TRBJ1-1, with 7 bases identical to TRBD1. Germline V gene sequence: CDR1 SEHNR, CDR2 FQNEAQ (reference sequence). The CDR3 totals 11 residues. The V segment lost 8 bases and the J segment 3 bases; nucleotides outside the gene matches: 0. As DNA, the CDR3 is TGTGCCAGCGACAGGGACACTGAAGCTTTCTTT. Its translation: CASDRDTEAFF.

The chain recombines TRBV12-3 or TRBV12-4 with TRBJ1-3; no firm D call. The CDR3 runs 13 residues. The germline V and J ends were trimmed by 5 bases and 1 base, with 6 bases remaining between them. For the CDR3, the DNA is TGTGCCAGCAGTAAAGAGTCTGGAAACACCATATATTTT. The encoded protein is CASSKESGNTIYF.

The CDR3 reads CASSLGQGGTDTQYF. Here the CDR3 DNA reads TGTGCCAGCAGCTTGGGACAGGGGGGCACAGATACGCAGTATTTT. The V gene is TRBV5-8, the J gene TRBJ2-3; 9 bases map to TRBD1. Germline-derived CDR1 and CDR2 are SGHTS and YDEGEE. The CDR3 spans 15 residues. J gave up 1 base and V 0 bases, and 0 bases lay outside the gene matches.

This chain links TRBV5-1 with TRBJ1-4; TRBD1 might be the D (5 bases). The CDR3 loop spans 15 amino acids. V shed 4 bases and J shed 2 bases, with 12 bases lying between them. In germline, CDR1 is SGHRS, CDR2 YFSETQ. In nucleotides, the CDR3 is TGCGCCAGCAGCCGCCGCGGGGGGACTAATGAAAAACTGTTTTTT. Encoded protein: CASSRRGGTNEKLFF.

The chain couples TRBV29-1 to TRBJ1-5; no firm D call. Germline CDR1 and CDR2: SQVTM and ANQGSEA. The CDR3 runs to 14 residues. Trimming removed 4 bases from V and 3 bases from J, with 13 bases in between. The CDR3 DNA reads as TGCAGCGTTGTCATGGGCAGTACCAATCAGCCCCAGCATTTT. It translates to CSVVMGSTNQPQHF.

This clone has a single count. The chain joins TRBV3-1 (or the pseudogene TRBV3-2) to TRBJ1-5; D call uncertain. The CDR3 runs to 15 residues. CDR1 and CDR2 from the germline V gene are LGHDT and YNNKEL (reference sequence). V dropped 0 bases and J dropped 4 bases, with 10 bases sitting between them. The CDR3 here is CASSQDANNNQPQHF. CDR3 DNA sequence: TGTGCCAGCAGCCAAGACGCTAATAATAATCAGCCCCAGCATTTT.

The CDR3 DNA reads TGTGCCAGTAGTCGTGGAGGGTCCTATAATTCACCCCTCCACTTT. It codes for CASSRGGSYNSPLHF. V and J are TRBV19 and TRBJ1-6; the D is unclear. CDR3 length: 15 residues. Germline assignment: CDR1 LNHDA and CDR2 SQIVND (reference sequence). V was pared by 5 bases and J by 1 base, with 9 bases between.

This chain uses TRBV6-2 or TRBV6-3 with TRBJ1-5; D is undetermined. With 4 bases removed from V and 9 bases from J, the gap between germline ends came to 13 bases. Germline V gene lookup returns CDR1 MNHEY and CDR2 SVGEGT. The CDR3 has 13 residues. The CDR3 DNA follows: TGTGCCAGCAGTTTAAGCGAACGCGTGCCCCAGCATTTT. Translated: CASSLSERVPQHF.

The V gene is TRBV28, the J gene TRBJ1-4; no clear D. The V gene's germline CDR1 is MDHEN and CDR2 SYDVKM. V was shortened by 0 bases and J by 5 bases, with 10 bases between the two germline ends. The CDR3 totals 15 residues. CDR3 in amino acids: CASSLWQTKNEKLFF. For the CDR3, the DNA is TGTGCCAGCAGTTTATGGCAGACTAAGAATGAAAAACTGTTTTTT.

The CDR3 loop is CASLNRGNGYTF. The DNA for the CDR3 is TGTGCCAGCCTTAACAGGGGAAACGGCTACACCTTC. The chain carries TRBV9 and TRBJ1-2; 7 bases align to TRBD1. V lost 7 bases, J lost 8 bases, and 8 bases stayed unmatched. This CDR3 is built from 12 residues. Germline values: CDR1 SGDLS, CDR2 YYNGEE.